This T cell receptor beta chain stems from a study of identical twins. Study results and limitations: Findings came from cross-sectional statistics, without long-term follow-up of donors. The degree of excess twin sharing was weaker in beta out-of-frame sequences.

In this sample, this clonotype turned up many times. The antigen remains unidentified. V gave up 7 bases and J gave up 0 bases, with 10 bases separating them. This CDR3 has 12 amino acids. Per germline, CDR1 SQVTM and CDR2 ANQGSEA. TCRdb used MiXCR to reprocess the 5' RACE reads, holding one entry per CDR3 protein. The sample consists of 310,000 or so distinct CDR3 sequences, over 8.5% of them appearing once. These data are also associated with another study on yellow fever vaccine responses in identical twins.

The origin of this receptor is a woman between 18 and 29 years old in good health. This chain links TRBV29-1 with TRBJ2-7; D unresolved. Specimen: CD8+ T cells sorted from blood. CDR3 DNA sequence: TGCAGCGCCGGCTTAAACTCCTACGAGCAGTACTTC. Protein product: CSAGLNSYEQYF.